This T cell receptor beta chain derives from a study of long-term antiretroviral therapy in people with HIV. At the level of the study: The oldest samples precede the 2015 immediate-ART recommendation by about a decade. Study-level points and caveats: ART adherence, viral resistance and therapy changes were not recorded.

Run at survey level, the immunoSEQ assay was version v3.0. The assay was immunoSEQ multiplex PCR, and TCRdb's table has in-frame clones only and misses some. The data hold 25,000 to 30,000 clones, with roughly 86% observed a single time. This CDR3 region has 14 residues. With V trimmed by 6 bases and J by 4 bases, 8 bases remained unmatched. Germline-derived CDR1 and CDR2 are LNHDA and SQIVND (reference sequence). A few counts support this clone. Antigen specificity is unknown. The receptor was derived from a man in his forties with HIV. V is TRBV19 and J is TRBJ1-1; 7 bases map to TRBD1. This sample comprised unsorted PBMCs, obtained 2.7 years after starting antiretroviral therapy. The CDR3 loop is CASRTTGKGTEAFF. Here the CDR3 DNA reads TGTGCCAGTAGAACGACAGGGAAAGGCACTGAAGCTTTCTTT.